A few counts support the clone carrying this TCR beta chain. Its antigen remains unidentified. CDR3 length: 18 amino acids. Per germline, CDR1 LGHNA and CDR2 YNFKEQ. V shed 0 bases and J 4 bases; nucleotides not matched to a gene: 14. This sample is part of a study of beta chain features in type 1 diabetes. Study background: Patients were similar to healthy donors in age and gender (as well as in cell yields). Findings and limits, study-wide: When Type 1 diabetes patients were examined, their TCRB CDR3s proved moderately but significantly shorter in all four CD4+ subsets. For type 1 diabetes patients, VDJ junctions showed fewer insertions and more deletions.

What was sequenced were expressed TCRB transcripts, since all of the isolated RNA had been reverse transcribed. Sequencing used immunoSEQ multiplex PCR; TCRdb keeps in-frame clones, though not all of them. Of 680,000 or so clones listed, about an eighth are singletons. V usage is TRBV4-2 and J usage is TRBJ1-1; 7 bases agree with TRBD1. This receptor was identified in a man aged 18 to 29 with type 1 diabetes. Source material: naive CD4+ T cells from blood. CDR3 in DNA: TGTGCCAGCAGCCAAGAGGGCCCAGGGGGGGGTTCCACCACTGAAGCTTTCTTT. Translating gives CASSQEGPGGGSTTEAFF.